The T cell receptor beta chain described here comes from a study of cytomegalovirus exposure and HLA in healthy donors. Overall study findings and caveats: As immune exposure information, only CMV serostatus was available. Presence/absence analyses assumed roughly uniform sequencing depth across donors.

The PCR contained 60 Vbeta and 13 Jbeta primers. TCRdb keeps only in-frame clones here, not all; method: immunoSEQ multiplex PCR. This sample carries around 70,000 clones, around 73% of them seen once, and the ten largest clones take 7.5% to 10%. Every donor was a healthy person donating bone marrow. This clone was picked up a small number of times. Its antigen is undetermined. Trimming cost V 6 bases and J 0 bases; bases outside gene matches: 4. The CDR3 contains 14 residues. The germline V gene encodes CDR1 SNHLY and CDR2 FYNNEI. This chain connects TRBV2 to TRBJ2-5, with 7 positions matching TRBD2. The TCR was taken from a woman aged 40 to 50 in good health and CMV-seropositive. Sequencing input: PBMCs. CDR3 region: CASRPLADQETQYF. The CDR3 DNA reads TGTGCCAGCAGACCCCTAGCGGACCAAGAGACCCAGTACTTC.